The clone carrying this TCR beta chain was detected only a few times. The sample is drawn from a study of Ad26.COV2.S vaccination and SARS-CoV-2 variants. The treatment: around 19 received Ad26.COV2.S at low or high dose, single or two shots; about 5 received placebo; per-sample allocation not given. It was on day 63 after the first vaccine or placebo injection that samples were taken. TCRdb's copy holds only in-frame clones and misses some; the assay was immunoSEQ multiplex PCR. Here the sample spans some 480,000 clones, around 88% being singletons. The material was peripheral blood, obtained in a trial of Ad26.COV2.S vaccine versus placebo. The receptor was isolated from a person aged 18-65 years who received the Ad26.COV2.S COVID-19 vaccine or a placebo.

The CDR3 region is CASTRALDEQYF. CDR3 bases: TGTGCCAGCACGCGGGCTCTAGACGAGCAGTACTTC. The V gene is TRBV2, the J gene TRBJ2-7, with D perhaps TRBD2 (5 bases). Per germline, CDR1 SNHLY and CDR2 FYNNEI. The CDR3 consists of 12 residues. V was trimmed by 7 bases and J by 5 bases, leaving 12 bases between them.